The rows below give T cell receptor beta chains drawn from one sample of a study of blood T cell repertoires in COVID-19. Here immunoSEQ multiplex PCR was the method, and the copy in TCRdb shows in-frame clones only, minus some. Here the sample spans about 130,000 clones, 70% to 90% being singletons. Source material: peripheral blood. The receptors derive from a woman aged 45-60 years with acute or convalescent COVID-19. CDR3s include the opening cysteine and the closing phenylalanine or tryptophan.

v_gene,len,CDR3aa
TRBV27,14,CASSATGGPGELFF
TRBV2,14,CASSLTDYNSPLHF
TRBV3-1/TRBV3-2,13,CASVPVTGYGYTF
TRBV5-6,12,CASSSSSYEQYF
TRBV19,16,CASTLSRTAANTEAFF
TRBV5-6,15,CASSSGDRWGQPQHF
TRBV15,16,CATSRDRTGFISGQFF
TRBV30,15,CAWHLGGASRSPLHF
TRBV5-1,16,CASNMGGSSGANVLTF
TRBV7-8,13,CASSLTPSTEAFF
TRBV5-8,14,CASSLGLAGDEQFF
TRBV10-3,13,CASGLAGGNEQFF
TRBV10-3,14,CAISAIAGPYEQYF
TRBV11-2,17,CASSLDVTSGSYNEQFF
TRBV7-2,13,CASSFGDTQKAFF
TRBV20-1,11,CFSGGNQPQHF
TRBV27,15,CASSLGSSYNSPLHF
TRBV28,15,CASRPLGDSNQPQHF
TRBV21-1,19,CASSKADRGESSYNSPLHF
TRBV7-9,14,CASSLEWGPYGYTF
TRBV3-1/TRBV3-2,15,CASSQGPHGLGEQFF
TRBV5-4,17,CASSSRLAGVTEVSQYF
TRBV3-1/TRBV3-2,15,CASSRRGERYEKLFF
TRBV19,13,CASSIDGNSPLHF
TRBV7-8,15,CASSLGVGSSYEQYF
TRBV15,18,CATSRDFGLGPGANVLTF
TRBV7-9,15,CASSPQPPGNSPLHF
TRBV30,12,CAWSWGDEKLFF
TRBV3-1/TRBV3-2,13,CASSQLAKNIQYF
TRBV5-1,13,CASSWGTSAEQFF
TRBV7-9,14,CASSLTQGNTEAFF
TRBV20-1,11,CSATYRESDFF
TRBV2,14,CASSPSVSYNEQFF
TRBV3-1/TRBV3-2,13,CASSHASAYEQYF
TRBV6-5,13,CASTSGQGPAAFF
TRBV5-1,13,CASGQGPADTQYF
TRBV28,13,CASTQGGVEKLFF